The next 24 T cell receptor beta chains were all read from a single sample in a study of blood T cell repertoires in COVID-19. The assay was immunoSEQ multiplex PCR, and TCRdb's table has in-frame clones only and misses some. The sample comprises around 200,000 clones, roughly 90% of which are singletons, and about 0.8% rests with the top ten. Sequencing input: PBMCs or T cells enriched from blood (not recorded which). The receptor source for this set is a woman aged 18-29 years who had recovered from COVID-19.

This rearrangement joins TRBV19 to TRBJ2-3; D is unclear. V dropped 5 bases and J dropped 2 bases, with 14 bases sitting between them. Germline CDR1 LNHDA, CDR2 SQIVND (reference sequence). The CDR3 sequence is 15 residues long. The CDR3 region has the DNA TGTGCCAGTAGTCTTGGTTTACTTGCCACAGATACGCAGTATTTT. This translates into CASSLGLLATDTQYF.

CDR3 nucleotides: TGCAGCGTTGTGCTTACGGTCAATGAGCAGTTCTTC. Its protein product is CSVVLTVNEQFF. The genes are TRBV29-1 and TRBJ2-1; no clear D gene. The CDR3 has 12 amino acids. V was pared by 4 bases and J by 6 bases, with 10 bases between. Per the germline V gene, CDR1 is SQVTM and CDR2 is ANQGSEA.

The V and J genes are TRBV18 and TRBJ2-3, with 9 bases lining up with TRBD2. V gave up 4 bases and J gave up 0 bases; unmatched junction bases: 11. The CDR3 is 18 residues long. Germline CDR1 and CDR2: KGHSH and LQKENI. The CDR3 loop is CASSLYPTTSGSTDTQYF. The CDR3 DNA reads TGTGCCAGCTCACTTTATCCCACTACTAGCGGGAGCACAGATACGCAGTATTTT.

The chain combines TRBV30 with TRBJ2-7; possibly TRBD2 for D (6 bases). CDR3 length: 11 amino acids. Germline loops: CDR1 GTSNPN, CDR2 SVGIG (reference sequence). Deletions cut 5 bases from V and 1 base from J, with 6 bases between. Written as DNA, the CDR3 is TGTGCCTGGGGGACTTCCTACGAGCAGTACTTC. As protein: CAWGTSYEQYF.

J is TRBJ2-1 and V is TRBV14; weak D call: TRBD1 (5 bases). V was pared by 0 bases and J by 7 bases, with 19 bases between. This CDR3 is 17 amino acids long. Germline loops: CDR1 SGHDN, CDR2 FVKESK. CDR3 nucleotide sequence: TGTGCCAGCAGCCAAGATCCAGCCAGCTCGAAGGGGAATGAGCAGTTCTTC. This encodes CASSQDPASSKGNEQFF.

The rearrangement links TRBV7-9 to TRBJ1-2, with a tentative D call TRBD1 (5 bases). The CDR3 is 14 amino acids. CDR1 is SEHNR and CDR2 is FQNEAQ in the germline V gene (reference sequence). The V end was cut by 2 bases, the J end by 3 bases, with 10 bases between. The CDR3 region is CASSLPGGDYGYTF. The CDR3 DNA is TGTGCCAGCAGCTTACCGGGGGGGGACTATGGCTACACCTTC.

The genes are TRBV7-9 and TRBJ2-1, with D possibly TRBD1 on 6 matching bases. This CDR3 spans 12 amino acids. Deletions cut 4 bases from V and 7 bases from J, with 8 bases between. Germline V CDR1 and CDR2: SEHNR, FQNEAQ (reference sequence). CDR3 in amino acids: CASSSDRNEQFF. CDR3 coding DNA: TGTGCCAGCAGCTCGGACAGAAATGAGCAGTTCTTC.

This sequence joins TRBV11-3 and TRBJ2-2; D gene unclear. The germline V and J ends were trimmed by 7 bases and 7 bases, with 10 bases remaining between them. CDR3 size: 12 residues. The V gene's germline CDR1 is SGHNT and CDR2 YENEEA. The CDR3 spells CASTRGGGELFF. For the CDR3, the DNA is TGTGCCAGCACTAGAGGCGGCGGGGAGCTGTTTTTT.

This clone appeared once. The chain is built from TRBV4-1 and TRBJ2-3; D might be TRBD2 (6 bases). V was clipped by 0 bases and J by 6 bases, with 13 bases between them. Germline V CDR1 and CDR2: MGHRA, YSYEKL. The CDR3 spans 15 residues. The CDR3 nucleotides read TGCGCCAGCAGCCAAGATCGTGGGAGCGGGGATACGCAGTATTTT. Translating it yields CASSQDRGSGDTQYF.

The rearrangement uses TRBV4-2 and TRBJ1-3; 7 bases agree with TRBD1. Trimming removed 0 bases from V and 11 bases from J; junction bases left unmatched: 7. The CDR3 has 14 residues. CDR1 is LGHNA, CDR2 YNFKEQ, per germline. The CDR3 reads CASSQDGRGTPIYF. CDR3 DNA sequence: TGTGCCAGCAGCCAAGATGGCAGGGGGACTCCCATATATTTT.

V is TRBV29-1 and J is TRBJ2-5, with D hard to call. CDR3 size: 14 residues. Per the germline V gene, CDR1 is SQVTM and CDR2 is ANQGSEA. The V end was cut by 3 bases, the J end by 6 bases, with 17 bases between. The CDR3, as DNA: TGCAGCGTTGAGGTGCAGCGAGGATGGAAGACCCAGTACTTC. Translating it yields CSVEVQRGWKTQYF.

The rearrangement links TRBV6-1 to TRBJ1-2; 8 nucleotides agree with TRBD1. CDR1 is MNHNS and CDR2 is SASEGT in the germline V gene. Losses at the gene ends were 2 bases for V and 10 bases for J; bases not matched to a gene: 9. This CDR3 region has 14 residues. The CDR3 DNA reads TGTGCCAGCAGTGAATGGGGGACAGGTGGATACTACACCTTC. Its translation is CASSEWGTGGYYTF.

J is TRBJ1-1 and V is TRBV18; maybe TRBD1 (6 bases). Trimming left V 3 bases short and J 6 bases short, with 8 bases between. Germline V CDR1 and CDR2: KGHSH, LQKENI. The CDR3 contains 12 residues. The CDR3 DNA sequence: TGTGCCAGCTCACCCGAGGGGGCTGAAGCTTTCTTT. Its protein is CASSPEGAEAFF.

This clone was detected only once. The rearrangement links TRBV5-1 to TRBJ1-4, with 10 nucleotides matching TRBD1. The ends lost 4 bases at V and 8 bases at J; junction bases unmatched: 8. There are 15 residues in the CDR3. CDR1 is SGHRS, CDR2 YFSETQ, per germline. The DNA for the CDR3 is TGCGCCAGCAGCCCGAACCGGGACAGGGGAGAAAAACTGTTTTTT. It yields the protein CASSPNRDRGEKLFF.

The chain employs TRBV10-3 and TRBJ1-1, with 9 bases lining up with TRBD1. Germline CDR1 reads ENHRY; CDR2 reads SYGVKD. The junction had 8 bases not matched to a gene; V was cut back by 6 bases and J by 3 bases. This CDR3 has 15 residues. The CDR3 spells CAISRDRVSHTEAFF. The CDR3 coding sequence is TGTGCCATCAGCCGGGACAGGGTAAGTCACACTGAAGCTTTCTTT.

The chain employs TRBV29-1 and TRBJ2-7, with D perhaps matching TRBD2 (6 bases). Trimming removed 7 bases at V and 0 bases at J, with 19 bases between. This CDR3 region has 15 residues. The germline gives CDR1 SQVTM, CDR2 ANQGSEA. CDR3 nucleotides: TGCAGCGAAAGGCGTCAGGTGCGGGACTCCTACGAGCAGTACTTC. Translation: CSERRQVRDSYEQYF.

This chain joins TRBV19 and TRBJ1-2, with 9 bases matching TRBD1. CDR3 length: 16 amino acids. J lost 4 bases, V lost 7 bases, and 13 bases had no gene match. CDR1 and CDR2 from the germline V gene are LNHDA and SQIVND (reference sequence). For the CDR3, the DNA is TGTGCCAGTATTTCCATAACGGGACAGGGAGGCTATGGCTACACCTTC. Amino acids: CASISITGQGGYGYTF.

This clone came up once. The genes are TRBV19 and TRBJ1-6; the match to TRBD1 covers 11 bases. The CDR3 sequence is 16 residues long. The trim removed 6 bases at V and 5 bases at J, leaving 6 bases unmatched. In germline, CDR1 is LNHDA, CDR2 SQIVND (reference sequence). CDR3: CASSTGTGGDNSPLHF. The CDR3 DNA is TGTGCCAGTAGCACCGGGACAGGGGGTGATAATTCACCCCTCCACTTT.

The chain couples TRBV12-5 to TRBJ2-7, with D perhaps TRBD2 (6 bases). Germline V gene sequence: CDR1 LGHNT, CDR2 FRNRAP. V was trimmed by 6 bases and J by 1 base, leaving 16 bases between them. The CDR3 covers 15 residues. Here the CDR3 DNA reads TGTGCTAGTGGGGGTTTAGCGGAATATTCCTACGAGCAGTACTTC. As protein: CASGGLAEYSYEQYF.

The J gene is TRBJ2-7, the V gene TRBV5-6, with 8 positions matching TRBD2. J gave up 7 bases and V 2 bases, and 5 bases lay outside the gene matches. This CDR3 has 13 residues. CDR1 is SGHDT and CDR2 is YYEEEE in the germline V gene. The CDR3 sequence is CASSLLAVEEQYF. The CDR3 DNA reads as TGTGCCAGCAGCTTACTAGCGGTGGAGGAGCAGTACTTC. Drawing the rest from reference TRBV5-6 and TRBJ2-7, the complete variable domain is DAGVTQSPTHLIKTRGQQVTLRCSPKSGHDTVSWYQQALGQGPQFIFQYYEEEERQRGNFPDRFSGHQFPNYSSELNVNALLLGDSALYLCASSLLAVEEQYFGPGTRLTVT.

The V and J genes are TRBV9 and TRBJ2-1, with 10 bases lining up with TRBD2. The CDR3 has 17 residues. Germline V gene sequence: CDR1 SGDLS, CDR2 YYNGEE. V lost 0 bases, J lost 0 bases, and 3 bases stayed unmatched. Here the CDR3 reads CASSVVAGGSSYNEQFF. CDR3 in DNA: TGTGCCAGCAGCGTAGTAGCGGGAGGTAGCTCCTACAATGAGCAGTTCTTC.

CDR3 sequence reads: CASSLSGQETQYF. For the CDR3, the DNA is TGCGCCAGCAGCTTGTCGGGGCAAGAGACCCAGTACTTC. This sequence joins TRBV5-1 and TRBJ2-5; D is perhaps TRBD2 (5 bases). Germline-derived CDR1 and CDR2 are SGHRS and YFSETQ. The V and J ends lost 1 base and 2 bases respectively, with 6 bases between them. The CDR3 loop spans 13 amino acids.

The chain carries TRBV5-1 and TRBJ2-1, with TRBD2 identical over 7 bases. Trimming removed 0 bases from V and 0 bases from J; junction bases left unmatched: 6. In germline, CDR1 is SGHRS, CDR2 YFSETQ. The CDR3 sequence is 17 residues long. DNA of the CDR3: TGCGCCAGCAGCTTGGCCGAAAGCGGGACCTCCTACAATGAGCAGTTCTTC. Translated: CASSLAESGTSYNEQFF.

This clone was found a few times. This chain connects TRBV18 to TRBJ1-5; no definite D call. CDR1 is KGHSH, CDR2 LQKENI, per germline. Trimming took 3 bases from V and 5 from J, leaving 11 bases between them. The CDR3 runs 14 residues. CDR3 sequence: CASSPSPGDQPQHF. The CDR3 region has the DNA TGTGCCAGCTCACCGAGTCCCGGGGATCAGCCCCAGCATTTT. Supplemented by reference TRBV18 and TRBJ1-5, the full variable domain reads NAGVMQNPRHLVRRRGQEARLRCSPMKGHSHVYWYRQLPEEGLKFMVYLQKENIIDESGMPKERFSAEFPKEGPSILRIQQVVRGDSAAYFCASSPSPGDQPQHFGDGTRLSIL.